Presented here are 24 T cell receptor beta chains from one specimen sequenced in a study of T cell clonality in common variable immunodeficiency. Their antigens remain unidentified. Findings and caveats of the study: Common variable immunodeficiency TCR beta sequences reportedly had fewer deletions and N-nucleotide insertions.

Sequenced by immunoSEQ multiplex PCR; TCRdb stores in-frame clones only, minus some. This sample has over 13,000 clones and no singletons, with more than 7.5% in the ten largest. Material for sequencing was peripheral blood mononuclear cells. The receptors were sampled from a human donor with common variable immunodeficiency.

Of note for this clone: Read data end 3 residues before the CDR3 end; the end is taken from the germline J gene. The V and J genes are TRBV7-2 and TRBJ2-3; tentatively, D is TRBD1 (5 bases). The CDR3 runs 14 residues. Looked up from germline, CDR1 is SGHTA and CDR2 is FQGNSA. Trimming stripped 2 bases from V and 7 bases from J, with 13 bases between. CDR3 bases read: TGTGCCAGCAGCTTACTGGACAAGCGCAATACG. Amino acid sequence: CASSLLDKRNT. The complete CDR3 sequence is CASSLLDKRNTQYF.

Regarding this clone: Read coverage stops 3 residues before the CDR3 terminus; the germline J gene supplies the remainder. The chain joins TRBV7-2 to TRBJ2-7; 10 bases align to TRBD1. This CDR3 spans 15 amino acids. V gave up 5 bases and J gave up 3 bases; unmatched junction bases: 7. Germline CDR1 reads SGHTA; CDR2 reads FQGNSA. The CDR3 loop is CASSPPDRGNYEQYF. The CDR3 bases that were read are TGTGCCAGCAGCCCGCCGGACAGGGGGAACTACGAG.

This clone turned up a few times. From the germline J gene comes the end of the CDR3, since the read stops 3 residues before it. The chain is built from TRBV19 and TRBJ2-7, with 7 bases lining up with TRBD1. J gave up 1 base and V 3 bases, and 0 bases lay outside the gene matches. The CDR3 loop spans 13 amino acids. Looked up from germline, CDR1 is LNHDA and CDR2 is SQIVND (reference sequence). The CDR3 region is CASSMGQSYEQYF. The DNA read from the CDR3 is TGTGCCAGTAGTATGGGACAGTCCTACGAG.

This clone came up a few times. The CDR3 extends 3 residues past the end of the read, so its final part is completed from the germline J gene. V usage is TRBV30 and J usage is TRBJ1-3; a possible D gene is TRBD1 (6 bases). The CDR3 is made up of 17 amino acids. Germline V gene sequence: CDR1 GTSNPN, CDR2 SVGIG (reference sequence). V lost 4 bases, J lost 0 bases, and 19 bases lay in between. The CDR3 region is CAWNRDLTGLSGNTIYF. CDR3 bases read: TGTGCCTGGAACCGGGATCTAACAGGGCTCTCTGGAAACACC.

This clone occurred a few times. The CDR3 is cut off 3 residues early in the read; its end comes from the germline J gene. The chain has TRBV19 and TRBJ2-3, with TRBD1 matching over 7 bases. The J segment lost 5 bases and the V segment lost 3 bases, leaving 2 bases of the junction unmatched. CDR1 is LNHDA, CDR2 SQIVND, per germline (reference sequence). The CDR3 consists of 13 residues. The DNA read from the CDR3 is TGTGCCAGTAGTATTGCAGGGGGAGATACG. Its protein is CASSIAGGDT. The whole CDR3 reads CASSIAGGDTQYF.

A remark on this clone: Read coverage stops 3 residues before the CDR3 terminus; the germline J gene supplies the remainder. The V and J genes are TRBV5-3 and TRBJ2-1; the D gene is possibly TRBD1 (6 bases). TRBV5-3 is given ORF status, its function remaining uncertain. The germline V and J ends were trimmed by 0 bases and 5 bases, with 15 bases remaining between them. CDR3 length: 16 amino acids. CDR3 loop: CARSLGQENSDNEQFF. Incomplete CDR3 DNA: TGTGCCAGAAGCTTGGGACAGGAAAATTCCGACAATGAG.

Regarding this clone: The read finishes 3 residues shy of the CDR3 end, and the germline J gene is used to complete it. Other DNA sequences in the sample encode the same CDR3. This chain joins TRBV7-2 and TRBJ2-7; D unclear. CDR3 length equals 12 residues. CDR1 and CDR2 (germline): SGHTA, FQGNSA. Trimming left V 3 bases short and J 0 bases short, with 3 bases between. The CDR3 sequence: CASSFSSYEQYF. The covered CDR3 bases are TGTGCCAGCAGCTTCTCCTCCTACGAG.

In regard to this clone: The observed sequence ends 3 residues before the CDR3 terminus, with the missing tail filled in from the germline J gene. The chain is built from TRBV18 and TRBJ1-1; a possible D gene is TRBD1 (5 bases). Per the germline V gene, CDR1 is KGHSH and CDR2 is LQKENI. The CDR3 is 12 residues long. The CDR3: CASSARQFEAFF. The sequenced part of the CDR3 DNA is TGTGCCAGCTCGGCCAGACAGTTCGAA.

This clone came up a few times. The read ends 3 residues before the CDR3 terminus; that terminus is restored from the germline J gene. V usage is TRBV7-2 and J usage is TRBJ2-5, with 8 bases aligning to TRBD1. The CDR3 spans 14 residues. Germline V gene sequence: CDR1 SGHTA, CDR2 FQGNSA. The junction had 4 bases not matched to a gene; V was cut back by 5 bases and J by 2 bases. CDR3 sequence: CASSTQGDQETQYF. The sequenced part of the CDR3 DNA is TGTGCCAGCAGCACACAGGGGGATCAAGAGACC. Full variable domain (remainder filled in from reference TRBV7-2 and TRBJ2-5): GAGVSQSPSNKVTEKGKDVELRCDPISGHTALYWYRQSLGQGLEFLIYFQGNSAPDKSGLPSDRFSAERTGGSVSTLTIQRTQQEDSAVYLCASSTQGDQETQYFGPGTRLLVL.

As regards this clone: The read is 3 residues too short to cover the CDR3 end, so that end is filled in from the germline J gene. The chain is built from TRBV7-3 and TRBJ2-1; 9 bases match TRBD2. Germline V gives CDR1 SGHTA, CDR2 FQGTGA. V shed 5 bases, J shed 9 bases, and the junction held 14 bases outside the gene matches. The CDR3 length is 16 residues. CDR3 sequence: CASSPTGTSSKGEQFF. The CDR3 DNA, read in part, is TGTGCCAGCAGCCCGACAGGGACTAGCTCGAAGGGTGAG.

Concerning this clone: The read comes to an end 3 residues before the CDR3 does, leaving the germline J gene to fill in the end. This sequence joins TRBV5-1 and TRBJ1-6; D is unresolved. This CDR3 contains 16 residues. Trimming shortened V by 0 bases and J by 10 bases, and 17 bases separated the two germline ends. Germline CDR1 is SGHRS and CDR2 is YFSETQ. CDR3 DNA (partial): TGCGCCAGCAGCTTGGAAGGTCCGGCAGCGGTCTCACCC. The encoded protein is CASSLEGPAAVSP. The whole CDR3 reads CASSLEGPAAVSPLHF.

This clone has just a few counts. Read coverage stops 3 residues before the CDR3 terminus; the germline J gene supplies the remainder. The chain joins TRBV18 to TRBJ1-1, with 8 bases fitting TRBD1. The CDR3 has 14 residues. Looked up from germline, CDR1 is KGHSH and CDR2 is LQKENI. V shed 2 bases, J shed 4 bases, and the junction held 3 bases outside the gene matches. This CDR3 is CASSPYDRGTEAFF. Partial CDR3 DNA: TGTGCCAGCTCACCATACGACAGGGGCACTGAA.

Of note for this clone: The read stops 3 residues short of the end of the CDR3; the missing end is completed from the germline J gene. The chain has TRBV30 and TRBJ2-3; TRBD2 is a possible D gene (6 bases). Trimming removed 1 base at V and 2 bases at J, with 19 bases between. CDR1 and CDR2 (germline): GTSNPN, SVGIG (reference sequence). This CDR3 spans 17 amino acids. The CDR3 bases that were read are TGTGCCTGGAGTGATTTGCTAGCGCCCGAATTCACAGATACG. It translates to CAWSDLLAPEFTDT. The whole CDR3 region reads CAWSDLLAPEFTDTQYF.

This clone was seen a few times. The CDR3 end lies 3 residues beyond the end of the read and is filled in from the germline J gene. The chain uses TRBV6-2 or TRBV6-3 and TRBJ1-5; no reliable D call. Trimming took off 1 base at V and 3 bases at J, with 7 bases between the two ends. CDR3 length equals 14 residues. Germline V gives CDR1 MNHEY, CDR2 SVGEGT. The covered CDR3 bases are TGTGCCAGCAGTTACTGGGCAGACAATCAGCCC. The encoded protein is CASSYWADNQP. In full, the CDR3 is CASSYWADNQPQHF.

On this clone: The read is 3 residues too short to cover the CDR3 end, so that end is filled in from the germline J gene. This chain joins TRBV7-6 and TRBJ1-3; unclear D gene. The ends were cut back, 2 bases at V and 2 bases at J, with 4 bases in the middle. This CDR3 has 13 amino acids. The germline gives CDR1 SGHVS, CDR2 FNYEAQ. CDR3 DNA, as far as it was read: TGTGCCAGCAGCTTATCTACTGGAAACACC. It specifies CASSLSTGNT. The full-length CDR3 reads as CASSLSTGNTIYF.

This clone showed up just a few times. With the read ending 3 residues before the CDR3 end, the germline J gene is used to fill in that end. This chain joins TRBV2 and TRBJ1-3; 9 nucleotides match TRBD1. Per the germline V gene, CDR1 is SNHLY and CDR2 is FYNNEI. Trimming cost V 3 bases and J 6 bases; bases outside gene matches: 3. The CDR3 extends over 14 amino acids. Partial CDR3 DNA: TGTGCCAGCAGTGAGGGGACAGGGACAAACACC. As protein: CASSEGTGTNT. From start to end, the CDR3 is CASSEGTGTNTIYF. Together with reference TRBV2 and TRBJ1-3, the CDR3 gives the full variable domain: EPEVTQTPSHQVTQMGQEVILRCVPISNHLYFYWYRQILGQKVEFLVSFYNNEISEKSEIFDDQFSVERPDGSNFTLKIRSTKLEDSAMYFCASSEGTGTNTIYFGEGSWLTVV.

This clone was seen a handful of times. Read data end 3 residues before the CDR3 end; the end is taken from the germline J gene. This chain joins TRBV7-2 and TRBJ2-7; D perhaps matches TRBD2 (5 bases). The CDR3 length is 15 residues. Germline V gene lookup returns CDR1 SGHTA and CDR2 FQGNSA. V was pared by 3 bases and J by 3 bases, with 15 bases between. CDR3: CASSFRSGNFYEQYF. The sequenced CDR3 bases are TGTGCCAGCAGCTTTAGGAGCGGTAATTTCTACGAG.

This clone was seen a handful of times. At one boundary the junction diverges from the germline segment, which might be a read error. The read terminates 3 residues ahead of where the CDR3 ends, so the germline J gene completes it. The chain uses TRBV18 and TRBJ1-1; D is perhaps TRBD1 (6 bases). CDR3 length equals 15 residues. Germline-derived CDR1 and CDR2 are KGHSH and LQKENI. The CDR3 is CATSTYGGATTEAFF. The part of the CDR3 DNA that was read is TGTGCCACCTCAACTTATGGGGGGGCGACCACTGAA.

About this clone: The read ends 3 residues before the CDR3 terminus; that terminus is restored from the germline J gene. The rearrangement joins TRBV7-6 to TRBJ2-1, with D unclear. Germline lookup yields CDR1 SGHVS and CDR2 FNYEAQ. The CDR3 extends over 14 amino acids. V lost 4 bases and J 5 bases, leaving 12 bases between the germline ends. CDR3 in amino acids: CASSSLRGDNEQFF. CDR3 DNA (partial): TGTGCCAGCAGCTCACTACGCGGTGACAATGAG.

This clone showed up just a few times. With the read ending 3 residues before the CDR3 end, the germline J gene is used to fill in that end. V usage is TRBV19 and J usage is TRBJ1-5; 8 positions match TRBD1. The CDR3 runs to 15 residues. J was trimmed by 4 bases and V by 3 bases; bases with no gene match: 5. Germline V gene data show CDR1 as LNHDA and CDR2 as SQIVND (reference sequence). The CDR3 loop reads CASSIDRGGNQPQHF. Incomplete CDR3 DNA: TGTGCCAGTAGTATCGACAGGGGAGGGAATCAGCCC. Full variable domain (outside the CDR3, taken from reference TRBV19 and TRBJ1-5): DGGITQSPKYLFRKEGQNVTLSCEQNLNHDAMYWYRQDPGQGLRLIYYSQIVNDFQKGDIAEGYSVSREKKESFPLTVTSAQKNPTAFYLCASSIDRGGNQPQHFGDGTRLSIL.

This clone has a handful of counts. The sequenced fragment ends 3 residues before the CDR3 boundary, so the rest is inferred from the germline J gene. The rearrangement joins TRBV19 to TRBJ2-3; TRBD1 aligns across 9 bases. The CDR3 spans 14 residues. In germline, CDR1 is LNHDA, CDR2 SQIVND (reference sequence). V was pared by 5 bases and J by 3 bases, with 3 bases of the junction left unmatched. The DNA read from the CDR3 is TGTGCCAGTAGTCCGGGACAGGGTACAGATACG. This encodes CASSPGQGTDT. The CDR3 as a whole reads CASSPGQGTDTQYF. Together with reference TRBV19 and TRBJ2-3, the CDR3 gives the full variable domain: DGGITQSPKYLFRKEGQNVTLSCEQNLNHDAMYWYRQDPGQGLRLIYYSQIVNDFQKGDIAEGYSVSREKKESFPLTVTSAQKNPTAFYLCASSPGQGTDTQYFGPGTRLTVL.

The sample holds a few counts of this clone. The read gets to within 3 residues of the CDR3 end, and the germline J gene fills in the rest. The chain is built from TRBV7-2 and TRBJ1-2; D is unclear. Germline V gene sequence: CDR1 SGHTA, CDR2 FQGNSA. The CDR3 spans 11 residues. CDR3 in amino acids: CASSLQEGYTF. The CDR3 bases that were read are TGTGCCAGCAGCTTACAGGAAGGC.

A few counts support this clone. The sequenced fragment ends 3 residues before the CDR3 boundary, so the rest is inferred from the germline J gene. The V gene is TRBV18, the J gene TRBJ1-6, with no clear D. This CDR3 contains 13 residues. Germline values: CDR1 KGHSH, CDR2 LQKENI. V was pared by 3 bases and J by 7 bases, with 7 bases between. CDR3 bases read: TGTGCCAGCTCACCTCAAACAAATTCACCC. This translates into CASSPQTNSP. The complete CDR3 sequence is CASSPQTNSPLHF.

To note about this clone: The read gets to within 3 residues of the CDR3 end, and the germline J gene fills in the rest. This chain links TRBV7-9 with TRBJ2-5, with D perhaps TRBD2 (6 bases). The CDR3 sequence is 13 residues long. Per germline, CDR1 SEHNR and CDR2 FQNEAQ (reference sequence). V was shortened by 5 bases and J by 4 bases, with 11 bases between the two germline ends. CDR3 DNA (partial): TGTGCCAGCAGCCCCGGGACTTTAGAGACC. Translating gives CASSPGTLET. The CDR3 as a whole reads CASSPGTLETQYF.